These 20 T cell receptor beta chains originate from one sample sequenced in a study of blood T cell repertoires in COVID-19 (TCRdb year 2020). The library relied on the immunoSEQ multiplex PCR assay. TCRdb retrieved this table from immuneACCESS and kept in-frame rearrangements only. Not all clones are present; in checked studies, unresolved V genes account for under half, and no reason is known for the remainder. The table for this sample lists hundreds of thousands of clones; 75% to 90% of them were counted only once. The ten most abundant clones make up 10% to 13% of the sample. The source material was peripheral blood. The origin of the receptors is a woman in her 70s with COVID-19, enrolled during active disease.

The chain uses TRBV6-5 and TRBJ1-1; D not certain. Germline V CDR1 and CDR2: MNHEY, SVGAGI. This CDR3 contains 11 residues. The CDR3 DNA sequence: TGTGCAGCAAGACGGGAGACTGAAGCTTTCTTT. Protein: CAARRETEAFF.

The rearrangement links TRBV9 to TRBJ2-7; the match to TRBD2 covers 11 bases. The V segment lost 4 bases and the J segment 2 bases; nucleotides outside the gene matches: 8. Germline V gene sequence: CDR1 SGDLS, CDR2 YYNGEE. The CDR3 spans 16 residues. The CDR3, as DNA: TGTGCCAGCAGCCCCGCTAGCGGGAGGAAGACCTACGAGCAGTACTTC. It translates to CASSPASGRKTYEQYF. Drawing the rest from reference TRBV9 and TRBJ2-7, the complete variable domain is DSGVTQTPKHLITATGQRVTLRCSPRSGDLSVYWYQQSLDQGLQFLIQYYNGEERAKGNILERFSAQQFPDLHSELNLSSLELGDSALYFCASSPASGRKTYEQYFGPGTRLTVT.

The chain uses TRBV19 and TRBJ2-1; 10 bases map to TRBD1. The CDR3 has 19 amino acids. CDR1 is LNHDA and CDR2 is SQIVND in the germline V gene (reference sequence). V lost 5 bases and J lost 1; bases outside the gene matches: 14. CDR3 protein: CASSRHGATGGTSYNEQFF. The CDR3 DNA reads as TGTGCCAGTAGTCGCCACGGAGCGACAGGGGGCACGTCCTACAATGAGCAGTTCTTC.

The genes are TRBV29-1 and TRBJ2-5; possible D gene TRBD1, 6 bases. Trimming stripped 6 bases from V and 5 bases from J, with 13 bases between. The CDR3 consists of 12 residues. Germline CDR1 SQVTM, CDR2 ANQGSEA. The CDR3 bases are TGCAGCGTGAAGGGGGATGGGGAGACCCAGTACTTC. Translation gives CSVKGDGETQYF. Looking up the rest from reference TRBV29-1 and TRBJ2-5 gives the full variable domain: SAVISQKPSRDICQRGTSLTIQCQVDSQVTMMFWYRQQPGQSLTLIATANQGSEATYESGFVIDKFPISRPNLTFSTLTVSNMSPEDSSIYLCSVKGDGETQYFGPGTRLLVL.

The V gene is TRBV28, the J gene TRBJ1-2; TRBD1 aligns across 11 bases. Germline-derived CDR1 and CDR2 are MDHEN and SYDVKM. The trim removed 4 bases at V and 3 bases at J, leaving 4 bases unmatched. The CDR3 contains 15 residues. The CDR3 region is CASSSGGQGDYGYTF. CDR3 in DNA: TGTGCCAGCAGTTCCGGGGGACAGGGGGACTATGGCTACACCTTC.

Written as DNA, the CDR3 is TGTGGCCACAACAGGGTTGGTACTGAAGCTTTCTTT. It translates to CGHNRVGTEAFF. The chain couples TRBV30 to TRBJ1-1; D is possibly TRBD1 (6 bases). This CDR3 contains 12 residues. CDR1 GTSNPN and CDR2 SVGIG come from the germline V gene (reference sequence).

The rearrangement joins TRBV28 to TRBJ2-2; the D gene is possibly TRBD1 (5 bases). The germline CDR1 and CDR2 sequences are MDHEN and SYDVKM. The CDR3 consists of 16 residues. V lost 6 bases and J 2 bases, leaving 16 bases between the germline ends. For the CDR3, the DNA is TGTGCCAGCAGGAATGGGGCCTTGGCAAACACCGGGGAGCTGTTTTTT. Translation: CASRNGALANTGELFF.

The rearrangement links TRBV3-1 (or the pseudogene TRBV3-2) to TRBJ1-5; D unclear. CDR3 length equals 12 residues. Germline V CDR1 and CDR2: LGHDT, YNNKEL (reference sequence). V lost 2 bases to trimming and J lost 7 bases, with 6 bases between them. The CDR3 coding sequence is TGTGCCAGCAGCCAACTCGGGCAGCCCCAGCATTTT. This gives the protein CASSQLGQPQHF.

The rearrangement uses TRBV6-5 and TRBJ1-5; the D gene is possibly TRBD1 (6 bases). V lost 4 bases and J lost 5, with 12 bases in between. The CDR3 totals 14 residues. Germline V CDR1 and CDR2: MNHEY, SVGAGI. CDR3 loop: CASSSQGLDQPQHF. The CDR3 DNA is TGTGCCAGCAGTTCACAGGGTTTGGATCAGCCCCAGCATTTT.

This sequence joins TRBV7-9 and TRBJ2-1; TRBD2 agrees at 7 bases. In germline, CDR1 is SEHNR, CDR2 FQNEAQ (reference sequence). With V trimmed by 5 bases and J by 5 bases, 9 bases remained unmatched. The CDR3 length is 15 residues. The CDR3 DNA is TGTGCCAGCAGCCCCGGGACTACCCTTGACAATGAGCAGTTCTTC. It specifies CASSPGTTLDNEQFF.

This rearrangement joins TRBV29-1 to TRBJ2-1; TRBD2 might be the D (6 bases). V was pared by 7 bases and J by 2 bases, with 24 bases between. This CDR3 comprises 17 residues. In germline, CDR1 is SQVTM, CDR2 ANQGSEA. CDR3 coding DNA: TGCAGCGGTTGGGGACTTCAAGGTGATAGGACCTACAATGAGCAGTTCTTC. Translating it yields CSGWGLQGDRTYNEQFF.

The chain uses TRBV12-3 or TRBV12-4 and TRBJ2-7; 11 positions agree with TRBD1. J gave up 6 bases and V 7 bases, and 5 bases lay outside the gene matches. The CDR3 has 13 amino acids. The CDR3 spells CASTGTGGVEQYF. CDR3 DNA: TGTGCCAGCACGGGGACAGGGGGAGTCGAGCAGTACTTC.

The chain combines TRBV7-9 with TRBJ2-7, with TRBD1 matching 8 bases. The CDR3 totals 13 residues. CDR1 SEHNR and CDR2 FQNEAQ come from the germline V gene (reference sequence). With V trimmed by 2 bases and J by 6 bases, 3 bases remained unmatched. CDR3 sequence: CASSLRTGSEQYF. As DNA, the CDR3 is TGTGCCAGCAGCTTAAGGACAGGGTCCGAGCAGTACTTC. Together with reference TRBV7-9 and TRBJ2-7, the CDR3 gives the full variable domain: DTGVSQNPRHKITKRGQNVTFRCDPISEHNRLYWYRQTLGQGPEFLTYFQNEAQLEKSRLLSDRFSAERPKGSFSTLEIQRTEQGDSAMYLCASSLRTGSEQYFGPGTRLTVT.

The chain employs TRBV7-9 and TRBJ1-3; no definite D call. CDR3 length equals 14 residues. From germline, CDR1 is SEHNR and CDR2 FQNEAQ (reference sequence). V gave up 4 bases and J gave up 0 bases, with 7 bases separating them. CDR3 in amino acids: CASSSGVSGNTIYF. Here the CDR3 DNA reads TGTGCCAGCAGCTCCGGGGTCTCTGGAAACACCATATATTTT. Full variable domain (rest looked up from reference TRBV7-9 and TRBJ1-3): DTGVSQNPRHKITKRGQNVTFRCDPISEHNRLYWYRQTLGQGPEFLTYFQNEAQLEKSRLLSDRFSAERPKGSFSTLEIQRTEQGDSAMYLCASSSGVSGNTIYFGEGSWLTVV.

The genes are TRBV27 and TRBJ2-7, with D perhaps TRBD2 (6 bases). The CDR3 is made up of 15 amino acids. V was shortened by 4 bases and J by 2 bases, with 15 bases between the two germline ends. Germline loops: CDR1 MNHEY, CDR2 SMNVEV (reference sequence). This chain's CDR3 is CASSSLITGAYEQYF. The CDR3 DNA follows: TGTGCCAGCAGTTCGCTCATCACGGGGGCCTACGAGCAGTACTTC.

This chain connects TRBV24-1 to TRBJ2-5; 9 bases map to TRBD1. The CDR3 consists of 15 residues. The germline V gene encodes CDR1 KGHDR and CDR2 SFDVKD. The J segment lost 2 bases and the V segment lost 4 bases, leaving 4 bases of the junction unmatched. The CDR3 nucleotides are TGTGCCACCAGTGACGGGGGACAGGGACAAGAGACCCAGTACTTC. This sequence encodes CATSDGGQGQETQYF.

This chain joins TRBV19 and TRBJ1-1; no reliable D call. Germline CDR1 and CDR2: LNHDA and SQIVND (reference sequence). V was cut by 0 bases and J by 5 bases, with 13 bases left in between. The CDR3 runs 15 residues. The CDR3 protein is CASSIEWQVKTEAFF. CDR3 coding DNA: TGTGCCAGTAGTATAGAGTGGCAGGTAAAAACTGAAGCTTTCTTT.

V gene TRBV27 combines with J gene TRBJ1-1; D is undetermined. With 0 bases removed from V and 5 bases from J, the gap between germline ends came to 13 bases. Germline loops: CDR1 MNHEY, CDR2 SMNVEV (reference sequence). This CDR3 comprises 15 residues. CDR3 nucleotide sequence: TGTGCCAGCAGTTTATCGCTCACCTCGGGGACTGAAGCTTTCTTT. Protein product: CASSLSLTSGTEAFF.

The V call is TRBV5-1, the J call TRBJ2-5, with 7 bases aligning to TRBD1. Losses at the gene ends were 3 bases for V and 5 bases for J; bases not matched to a gene: 7. The germline gives CDR1 SGHRS, CDR2 YFSETQ. This CDR3 comprises 14 residues. The CDR3 reads CASSSEGAEETQYF. CDR3 bases: TGCGCCAGCAGCTCAGAGGGGGCAGAGGAGACCCAGTACTTC.

The gene calls are TRBV3-1 (or the pseudogene TRBV3-2) and TRBJ2-1, with TRBD2 matching 13 bases. This CDR3 comprises 16 residues. The ends lost 1 base at V and 4 bases at J; junction bases unmatched: 1. From germline, CDR1 is LGHDT and CDR2 YNNKEL (reference sequence). The CDR3 loop reads CASSQGTSGRYNEQFF. The DNA for the CDR3 is TGTGCCAGCAGCCAAGGGACTAGCGGGAGATACAATGAGCAGTTCTTC.